These T cell receptor beta chains were read from a single sample in a study of shared clonotypes between healthy human individuals. Method: immunoSEQ multiplex PCR; TCRdb's copy keeps in-frame clones and lacks some. The sample lists some 680,000 clones; 60% to 75% were seen once. Sequencing used memory CD4+ T cells sorted from blood. These receptors originate from a woman in her 30s in good health. CDR3s include the opening cysteine and the closing phenylalanine or tryptophan. Not all rows give a size; the values are once, few, many and, for expanded clones, a class.

CDR3,J,V,size
CASSLPYGGTYNEQFF,TRBJ2-1,TRBV5-4,NA
CASSPPGQGNTIYF,TRBJ1-3,TRBV28,NA
CASSQGGEKLFF,TRBJ1-4,TRBV11-2,NA
CASSYNRDRTDTQYF,TRBJ2-3,TRBV6-5,NA
CASSRGTGAYYGYTF,TRBJ1-2,TRBV6-6,NA
CATSSYRGHFYEQYF,TRBJ2-7,TRBV15,NA
CASSVNVGADEQYF,TRBJ2-7,TRBV5-4,NA
CASSQFSSAYNEQFF,TRBJ2-1,TRBV4-2,NA
CASRRAGSLHGPEAFF,TRBJ1-1,TRBV2,few
CASSPTGTGVNYGYTF,TRBJ1-2,TRBV28,few
CASRLASSYNEQFF,TRBJ2-1,TRBV7-2,few
CASSSQGYEQFF,TRBJ2-1,TRBV7-2,NA
CASSPDRGNEKLFF,TRBJ1-4,TRBV6-5,NA
CASRIGQGSRQPQHF,TRBJ1-5,TRBV19,NA